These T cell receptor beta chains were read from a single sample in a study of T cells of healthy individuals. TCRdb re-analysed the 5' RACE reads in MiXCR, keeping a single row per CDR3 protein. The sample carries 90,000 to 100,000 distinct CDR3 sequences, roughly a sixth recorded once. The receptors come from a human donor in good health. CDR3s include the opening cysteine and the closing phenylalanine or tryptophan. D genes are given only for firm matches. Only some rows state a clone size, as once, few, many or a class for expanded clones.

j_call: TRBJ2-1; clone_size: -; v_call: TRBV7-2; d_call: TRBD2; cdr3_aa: CASSQGLGAGEQFF; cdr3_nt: TGTGCCAGCAGCCAAGGACTAGGCGCTGGTGAGCAGTTCTTC
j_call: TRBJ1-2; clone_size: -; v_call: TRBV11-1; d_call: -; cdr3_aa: CASRPADISGGAYGYTF; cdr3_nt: TGTGCCAGCAGACCCGCAGATATTTCCGGCGGGGCATATGGCTACACCTTC
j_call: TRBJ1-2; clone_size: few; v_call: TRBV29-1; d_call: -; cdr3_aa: CSVESGGSNYGYTF; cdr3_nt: TGCAGCGTTGAGTCGGGGGGCTCTAACTATGGCTACACCTTC
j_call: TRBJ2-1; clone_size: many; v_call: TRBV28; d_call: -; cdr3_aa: CASSSRGSTYNEQFF; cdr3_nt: TGTGCCAGCAGCAGCAGGGGTTCTACCTACAATGAGCAGTTCTTC
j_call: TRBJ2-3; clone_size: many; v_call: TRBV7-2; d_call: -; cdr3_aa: CASSFGWGGPDTQYF; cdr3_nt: TGTGCCAGCAGCTTTGGTTGGGGGGGCCCAGATACGCAGTATTTT
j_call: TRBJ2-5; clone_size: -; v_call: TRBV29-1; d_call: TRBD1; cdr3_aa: CSVSGLPGQGASGETQYF; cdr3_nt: TGCAGCGTTTCGGGGCTCCCGGGACAGGGGGCCTCGGGGGAGACCCAGTACTTC
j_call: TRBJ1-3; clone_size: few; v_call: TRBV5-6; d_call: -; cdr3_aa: CASSFSPSGNTIYF; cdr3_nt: TGTGCCAGCAGCTTTAGCCCCTCGGGAAACACCATATATTTT
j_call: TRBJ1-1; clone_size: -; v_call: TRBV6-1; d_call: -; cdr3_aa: CASSAPNRGTEAFF; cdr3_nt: TGTGCCAGCAGTGCCCCAAATCGCGGAACTGAAGCTTTCTTT
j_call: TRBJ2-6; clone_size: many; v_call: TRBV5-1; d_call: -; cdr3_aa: CASDPGAGANVLTF; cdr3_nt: TGCGCCAGTGATCCAGGGGCTGGGGCCAACGTCCTGACTTTC
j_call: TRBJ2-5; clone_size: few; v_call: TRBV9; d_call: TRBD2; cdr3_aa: CASSPGPGGETQYF; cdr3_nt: TGTGCCAGCAGCCCCGGGCCGGGAGGAGAGACCCAGTACTTC
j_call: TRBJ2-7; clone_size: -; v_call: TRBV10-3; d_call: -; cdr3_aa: CAISRGPDYEQYF; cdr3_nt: TGTGCCATCAGTAGGGGACCAGACTACGAGCAGTACTTC
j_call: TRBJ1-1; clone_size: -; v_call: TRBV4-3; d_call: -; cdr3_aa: CASSQERGAEAFF; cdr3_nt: TGCGCCAGCAGCCAAGAAAGAGGGGCTGAAGCTTTCTTT
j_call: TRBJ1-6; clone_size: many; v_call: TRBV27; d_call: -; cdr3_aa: CASTTRGVSPLHF; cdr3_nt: TGTGCCAGCACCACTAGAGGGGTTTCACCCCTCCACTTT
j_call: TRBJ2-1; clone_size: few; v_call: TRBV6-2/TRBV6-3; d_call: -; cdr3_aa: CASSYGASHNEQFF; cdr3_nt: TGTGCCAGCAGTTACGGGGCGAGCCACAATGAGCAGTTCTTC
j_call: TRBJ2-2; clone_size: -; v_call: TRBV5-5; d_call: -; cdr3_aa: CASSDSRQRSLTGELFF; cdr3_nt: TGTGCCAGCAGCGACAGTAGACAGAGAAGTTTGACCGGGGAGCTGTTTTTT
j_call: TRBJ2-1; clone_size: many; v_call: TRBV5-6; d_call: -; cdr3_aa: CASSLPRGSFDEQFF; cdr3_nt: TGTGCCAGCAGCTTGCCTAGGGGCAGTTTCGATGAGCAGTTCTTC
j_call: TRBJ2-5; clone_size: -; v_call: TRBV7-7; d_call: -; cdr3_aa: CASSISGRETQYF; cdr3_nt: TGTGCTAGCAGCATCTCAGGGCGGGAGACCCAGTACTTC
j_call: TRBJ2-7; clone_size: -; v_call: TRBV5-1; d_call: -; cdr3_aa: CASKQQGNEQYF; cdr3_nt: TGCGCCAGCAAGCAACAGGGTAACGAGCAGTACTTC
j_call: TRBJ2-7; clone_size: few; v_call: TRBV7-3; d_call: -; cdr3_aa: CASSPTVNSYEQYF; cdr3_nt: TGTGCCAGCAGCCCGACCGTCAACTCCTACGAGCAGTACTTC